This T cell receptor (beta chain) was captured by sequencing in a study of OX40 agonist ivuxolimab in advanced cancers. With respect to the entire study: Ivuxolimab, which targeted the costimulatory receptor OX40 (CD134), was an agonistic, fully human IgG2 monoclonal antibody. Intravenous ivuxolimab was administered to patients every 2 weeks at six dose levels: 0.01, 0.1, 0.3, 1.5, 3 and 10 mg/kg. Of the 50 to 55 dose-escalation patients, hepatocellular carcinoma was present in 19, melanoma in approximately 15, renal cell carcinoma in 9 and head and neck cancer in 9. A male proportion of 82.7% and a mean age of 60 years, ranging from about 23 to 79, were recorded for the dose-escalation cohort. Prior anti-PD-1, anti-PD-L1 or anti-CTLA-4 therapy was permitted, and checkpoint inhibitors had been received by less than 45% of dose-escalation patients. Partial responses were achieved by three dose-escalation patients, of whom one had hepatocellular carcinoma and two had cutaneous melanoma. Peripheral TCRbeta sequencing was intended to test whether TCR sequence diversity was altered and clonal T-cell expansion was caused by ivuxolimab. The paper describes the monotherapy dose-escalation part (N of about 54 patients) of the phase I trial of ivuxolimab.

Details on this clone: Its specific antigen is unknown. No base quality information exists; no much larger clone differs at one position.

For this chain, trimming is 5 bases at the V end and 2 bases at the J end, and the number of junction bases without a gene match is 11. The germline V gene supplies CDR1 SGHRS and CDR2 YFSETQ. The CDR3 numbers 16 residues from cysteine through phenylalanine. Of the read, only the CDR3 DNA is kept; its 48 bases are in frame from base 1. To sequence the TCRbeta CDR3 region, genomic DNA was isolated from the sorted cells. The immunoSEQ Assay was used to sequence the TCRbeta CDR3 regions. TCRdb took over this immuneACCESS table, retaining in-frame rearrangements with V and J assigned. Such tables are incomplete; in checked studies, under half of the missing clones stem from an unresolved V gene, and the remainder is unexplained. In all, the sample holds some 19,000 clones, and 75% to 85% of those were seen once. The ten largest make up about half of the sample. The trial excluded patients who had a history of autoimmune disease or were on systemic immunosuppression. In every dose cohort, peripheral blood was drawn for TCR sequencing at baseline, cycle 4 day 1, and cycle 7 day 1. Samples were obtained from an open-label, multicenter, first-in-human phase I dose-escalation trial of ivuxolimab. Adults with locally advanced or metastatic head and neck squamous cell, hepatocellular, melanoma or renal cell carcinoma were enrolled in the trial. Before TCR sequencing, CD4+ T cells and CD8+ T cells were sorted from peripheral blood as separate populations.

Points the paper makes about the study in general: After ivuxolimab, more expanded clones were found on average in CD8+ T cells than in CD4+ T cells. In partial responders in the 0.1-3.0 mg/kg groups, normalized peripheral clonal expansion was found to be among the lowest, especially among CD8+ T cells. At doses of 0.1 to 3.0 mg/kg, clonal expansion of both CD4+ and CD8+ blood T cells was observed from baseline to week 6. The antigen specificity of the peripheral T cells that underwent clonal expansion was not determined. Low levels of normalized T-cell clonal expansion were also seen in some patients who did not respond.

The TCR originated in an adult with an advanced solid tumor such as melanoma, head and neck, liver or kidney cancer. The chain is made from TRBV5-1 and TRBJ2-3; the junction holds 7 bases that match TRBD2. Source: CD4+ or CD8+ T cells sorted from blood, taken in a trial of the OX40 agonist ivuxolimab. CDR3 sequence: CASSSLSGVLTDTQYF. The base sequence is TGCGCCAGCAGTTCTTTAAGCGGGGTTCTCACAGATACGCAGTATTTT.